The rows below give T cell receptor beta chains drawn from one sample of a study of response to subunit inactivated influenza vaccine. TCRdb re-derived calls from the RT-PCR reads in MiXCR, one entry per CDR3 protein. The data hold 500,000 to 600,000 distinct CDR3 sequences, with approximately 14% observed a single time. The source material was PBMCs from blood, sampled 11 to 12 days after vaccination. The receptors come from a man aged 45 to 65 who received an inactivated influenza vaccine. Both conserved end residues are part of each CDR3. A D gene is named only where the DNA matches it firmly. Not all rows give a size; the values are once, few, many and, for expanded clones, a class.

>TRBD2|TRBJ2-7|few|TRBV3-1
CATSRASGSRYEQYF
TGTGCCACCTCTCGGGCTAGCGGGAGTCGTTACGAGCAGTACTTC
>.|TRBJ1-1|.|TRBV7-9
CASSFLLSGKSTEAFF
TGTGCCAGCAGCTTTCTGTTGTCGGGGAAAAGCACTGAAGCTTTCTTT
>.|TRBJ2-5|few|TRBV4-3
CASSQDLSGYQETQYF
TGCGCCAGCAGCCAAGATTTGTCTGGGTACCAAGAGACCCAGTACTTC
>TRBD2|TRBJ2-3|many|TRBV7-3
CASSASGLSTDTQYF
TGTGCCAGCAGCGCTAGCGGGCTTAGCACAGATACGCAGTATTTT
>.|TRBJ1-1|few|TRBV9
CASSVVVMNTEAFF
TGTGCCAGCAGCGTAGTCGTGATGAACACTGAAGCTTTCTTT
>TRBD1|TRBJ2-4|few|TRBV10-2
CASSESPGGQNIQYF
TGCGCCAGCAGTGAGTCTCCAGGGGGACAAAACATTCAGTACTTC
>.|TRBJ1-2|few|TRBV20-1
CSARQEKANYGYTF
TGCAGTGCTAGACAGGAGAAAGCTAACTATGGCTACACCTTC
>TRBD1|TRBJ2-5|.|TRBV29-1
CSVDRGYDGTQYF
TGCAGCGTTGACAGGGGGTATGACGGGACCCAGTACTTC
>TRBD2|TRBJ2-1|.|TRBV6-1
CASRPNSGGRSEQFF
TGTGCCAGCAGACCAAATAGCGGGGGCCGGAGTGAACAGTTCTTC
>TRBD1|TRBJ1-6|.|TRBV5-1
CASSQRQGYDSPLHF
TGCGCCAGCAGCCAGCGACAGGGGTATGATTCACCCCTCCACTTT
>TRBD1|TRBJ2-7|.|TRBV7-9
CASSLTTGAHEQYF
TGTGCCAGCAGCTTAACGACAGGGGCCCACGAGCAGTACTTC
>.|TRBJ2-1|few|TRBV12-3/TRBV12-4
CASATGPRVEQFF
TGTGCCAGCGCCACAGGCCCTCGGGTAGAGCAGTTCTTC
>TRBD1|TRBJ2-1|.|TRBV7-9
CASSRQGASYNEQFF
TGTGCCAGCAGCCGTCAGGGGGCCTCCTACAATGAGCAGTTCTTC
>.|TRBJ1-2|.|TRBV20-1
CSARQELNYGYTF
TGCAGTGCTAGACAGGAGCTCAACTATGGCTACACCTTC
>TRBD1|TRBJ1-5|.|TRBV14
CASRQGKNSNQPQHF
TGTGCCAGCAGACAGGGGAAGAATAGCAATCAGCCCCAGCATTTT
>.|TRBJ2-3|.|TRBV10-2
CASSEGVDTQYF
TGCGCCAGCAGTGAGGGGGTAGATACGCAGTATTTT
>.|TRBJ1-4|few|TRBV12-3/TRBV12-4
CASSWWADATNEKLFF
TGTGCCAGCAGTTGGTGGGCCGATGCAACTAATGAAAAACTGTTTTTT
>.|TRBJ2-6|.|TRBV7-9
CASSPGPDSGANVLTF
TGTGCCAGCAGCCCCGGACCGGACTCTGGGGCCAACGTCCTGACTTTC
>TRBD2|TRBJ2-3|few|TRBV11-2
CASSFGLAGEVDTQYF
TGTGCCAGCAGCTTCGGACTAGCGGGAGAGGTCGATACGCAGTATTTT
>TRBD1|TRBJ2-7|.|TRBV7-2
CASSSTGVDEQYF
TGTGCCAGCAGCTCCACAGGGGTCGATGAGCAGTACTTC
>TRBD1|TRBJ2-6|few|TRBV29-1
CSARDRDSGANVLTF
TGCAGCGCAAGAGACAGGGACTCTGGGGCCAACGTCCTGACTTTC
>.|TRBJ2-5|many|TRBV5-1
CASTPPISGSGREETQYF
TGCGCCAGCACCCCTCCAATTTCAGGTTCTGGGAGAGAAGAGACCCAGTACTTC
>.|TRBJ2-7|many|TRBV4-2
CASSQVSSGRAYEQYF
TGTGCCAGCAGCCAAGTATCCTCCGGCCGAGCCTACGAGCAGTACTTC
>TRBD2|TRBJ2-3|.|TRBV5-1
CASSLGASGVPLTDTQYF
TGCGCCAGCAGCTTGGGGGCTAGCGGGGTCCCGCTCACAGATACGCAGTATTTT
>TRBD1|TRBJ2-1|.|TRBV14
CASTRTGGSVYNEQFF
TGTGCCAGCACGAGGACAGGGGGTTCGGTATACAATGAGCAGTTCTTC
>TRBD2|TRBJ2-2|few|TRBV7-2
CASSGTSGNGGELFF
TGTGCCAGCAGCGGGACTAGCGGGAATGGCGGGGAGCTGTTTTTT
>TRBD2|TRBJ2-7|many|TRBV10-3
CAISEGVGLAGAEQYF
TGTGCCATCAGTGAGGGAGTGGGACTAGCGGGCGCCGAGCAGTACTTC
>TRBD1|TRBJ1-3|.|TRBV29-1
CSDWDREGNTIYF
TGCAGCGACTGGGACAGGGAAGGAAACACCATATATTTT
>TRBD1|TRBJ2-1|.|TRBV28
CASVTGTGGLAEQFF
TGTGCCAGCGTAACCGGGACAGGGGGCCTAGCGGAGCAGTTCTTC
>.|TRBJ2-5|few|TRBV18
CASSPFARQAVETQYF
TGTGCCAGCTCACCATTCGCTCGGCAGGCCGTAGAGACCCAGTACTTC